This TCR beta chain derives from a study of blood T cells in healthy people across ages. General observations from the study: One million T cells yielded diversity estimates that were considered underestimates.

This clonotype was counted many times. Its antigen is currently unknown. The junction departs from the called germline gene at one end, perhaps through a read error. Each sample yielded at least 6 million isolated PBMCs. Through a sample-barcoded 5' primer and a J-beta primer mix, a second PCR was run for about 7 to 12 cycles. With 12 random nucleotides, a template-switch adaptor tagged each individual cDNA molecule. CDR3-containing paired-end reads numbered at least 2.5 million in each sample. MiXCR, run by TCRdb on the 5' RACE reads, gives a single entry per CDR3 protein. The table includes 710,000 or so distinct CDR3 sequences, 20% to 25% detected once. This CDR3 spans 15 amino acids. Germline CDR1 reads SGHRS; CDR2 reads YFSETQ.

The chain uses TRBV5-1 and TRBJ2-1; 10 bases map to TRBD2. The sequenced sample was blood. This clonotype was sampled from a man in his 70s in good health. DNA of the CDR3: TGTGCCAGCAGTTTGGGGCTAGCGGGAGTGAATGAGCAGTTCTTC. Its translation is CASSLGLAGVNEQFF.